The present T cell receptor (beta chain) was sequenced within a study of shared clonotypes between healthy human individuals. Study information: Contributing individuals were a couple of females and three males aged 18 to 49. Study-wide results and limits: As a rule, naive subsets had a larger estimated richness than memory subsets.

The CDR3 has 16 amino acids. Germline CDR1 is SGHNT and CDR2 is YENEEA. The V and J ends lost 1 base and 1 base respectively, with 13 bases between them. Worth noting for this clone: The antigen is undetermined.

The donors, healthy adults who were HIV-negative, had experienced no recent acute infections or vaccinations. All of the donors resided in Nashville, Tennessee, and each was a Caucasian adult. Profiled with immunoSEQ multiplex PCR; TCRdb holds only in-frame clones, not every one. The sample contains approximately 1.5 million clones, just under 99% of which appear only once. This clonotype was obtained from a man aged 30-40 years in good health. The rearrangement joins TRBV11-3 to TRBJ2-5; no clear D. The sequencing sample was made of naive CD4+ T cells sorted from blood. The subset: CD45RA+ positively selected. The CDR3 region is CASSLGMGRLQETQYF. The CDR3 nucleotides read TGTGCCAGCAGCTTAGGAATGGGCAGGCTCCAAGAGACCCAGTACTTC.